Listed below are T cell receptor beta chains from one sample, sequenced in a study of human T cells and chemical hapten exposure. TCRdb redid the calling of the RACE reads with MiXCR, one entry per CDR3 protein. Of roughly 360,000 distinct CDR3 sequences listed, roughly 5% are singletons. This specimen consisted of whole blood, obtained in connection with sensitization to the hapten diphenylcyclopropenone (DPC). The receptors were gathered from a woman aged 45 to 65 with alopecia areata. Some clones in this sample may be carry-over from other donors' samples. Both conserved end residues are part of each CDR3. Fields, in order: D gene, J gene, CDR3 length, clone size, V gene, CDR3 DNA, CDR3 protein. A D gene is named only where the DNA matches it firmly. Size is stated for part of the rows, as once, few or many counts, or as a class when the clone is expanded.

D: NA; J: TRBJ2-1; length: 16; size: few; V: TRBV9; DNA: TGTGCCAGCAGCGTAGGAGACCCCACCTCCTACAATGAGCAGTTCTTC; CDR3: CASSVGDPTSYNEQFF
D: NA; J: TRBJ2-5; length: 12; size: many; V: TRBV29-1; DNA: TGCAGCGTGGCCCTAGCACAAGAGACCCAGTACTTC; CDR3: CSVALAQETQYF
D: TRBD1; J: TRBJ2-1; length: 16; size: many; V: TRBV28; DNA: TGTGCCAGCAGTTTTTCAGGGGGCAATTCTTACAATGAGCAGTTCTTC; CDR3: CASSFSGGNSYNEQFF
D: NA; J: TRBJ2-1; length: 14; size: NA; V: TRBV12-3/TRBV12-4; DNA: TGTGCCAGCAGTTTAGGACTACCCCCCAATGAGCAGTTCTTC; CDR3: CASSLGLPPNEQFF
D: NA; J: TRBJ2-7; length: 14; size: many; V: TRBV27; DNA: TGTGCCAGCAGTTTTGGAGGGGATGGTTACGAGCAGTACTTC; CDR3: CASSFGGDGYEQYF
D: TRBD1; J: TRBJ2-2; length: 15; size: NA; V: TRBV30; DNA: TGTGCCTGGAGTCGGGACAGGGGAGGCGCCGGGGAGCTGTTTTTT; CDR3: CAWSRDRGGAGELFF
D: NA; J: TRBJ2-5; length: 15; size: NA; V: TRBV4-2; DNA: TGTGCCAGCAGCCAAGAGCCCGCTGGGTCAGAGACCCAGTACTTC; CDR3: CASSQEPAGSETQYF
D: NA; J: TRBJ1-1; length: 13; size: many; V: TRBV5-1; DNA: TGCGCCAGCCGGACATACCTAAACACTGAAGCTTTCTTT; CDR3: CASRTYLNTEAFF
D: NA; J: TRBJ2-3; length: 13; size: many; V: TRBV7-7; DNA: TGTGCCAGCAGCCCCGATTGGCGCGATACGCAGTATTTT; CDR3: CASSPDWRDTQYF
D: NA; J: TRBJ2-3; length: 15; size: many; V: TRBV11-2; DNA: TGTGCCAGCAGCTCGCCGGGACGCAACACAGATACGCAGTATTTT; CDR3: CASSSPGRNTDTQYF
D: NA; J: TRBJ2-3; length: 15; size: few; V: TRBV7-2; DNA: TGTGCCAGCAGCTCCACCAGGGGGGCATGGGATACGCAGTATTTT; CDR3: CASSSTRGAWDTQYF
D: NA; J: TRBJ2-3; length: 10; size: few; V: TRBV29-1; DNA: TGCAGCGCTCACACAGATACGCAGTATTTT; CDR3: CSAHTDTQYF
D: NA; J: TRBJ2-6; length: 17; size: many; V: TRBV20-1; DNA: TGCAGTGCTAGGGTAGGACTGCAGCTCTCTGGGGCCAACGTCCTGACTTTC; CDR3: CSARVGLQLSGANVLTF
D: TRBD1; J: TRBJ2-1; length: 16; size: NA; V: TRBV6-2/TRBV6-3; DNA: TGTGCCAGCTCTACCAGGGACAGGGGCTCCTACAATGAGCAGTTCTTC; CDR3: CASSTRDRGSYNEQFF
D: TRBD2; J: TRBJ2-2; length: 16; size: many; V: TRBV7-9; DNA: TGTGCCAGCAGCTTAGTAAGCGGGGAGGACACCGGGGAGCTGTTTTTT; CDR3: CASSLVSGEDTGELFF
D: TRBD1; J: TRBJ2-7; length: 13; size: few; V: TRBV20-1; DNA: TGCAGTGCTCACCCCCAGGGGGCGTTCGAGCAGTACTTC; CDR3: CSAHPQGAFEQYF
D: NA; J: TRBJ2-1; length: 15; size: NA; V: TRBV24-1; DNA: TGTGCCACCAGGGGCAGTAAGGGCGCCTACAATGAGCAGTTCTTC; CDR3: CATRGSKGAYNEQFF
D: NA; J: TRBJ2-1; length: 18; size: many; V: TRBV29-1; DNA: TGCAGCGTCCCGGACAGGTCGCGGCATAGCGGGGATTACAATGAGCAGTTCTTC; CDR3: CSVPDRSRHSGDYNEQFF
D: NA; J: TRBJ1-3; length: 12; size: many; V: TRBV29-1; DNA: TGCAGCGTAGGATCCTTCGGAAACACCATATATTTT; CDR3: CSVGSFGNTIYF
D: NA; J: TRBJ1-1; length: 15; size: many; V: TRBV6-5; DNA: TGTGCCAGCAGTTACGCGCGAGGGGTCGGAACTGAAGCTTTCTTT; CDR3: CASSYARGVGTEAFF
D: NA; J: TRBJ2-5; length: 15; size: many; V: TRBV11-2; DNA: TGTGCCAGCACCCTAGGGGGGGGGGACCAAGAGACCCAGTACTTC; CDR3: CASTLGGGDQETQYF
D: TRBD2; J: TRBJ2-5; length: 15; size: many; V: TRBV6-2/TRBV6-3; DNA: TGTGCCAGCAGTGGAGGCGGGGGAGGCGAAGAGACCCAGTACTTC; CDR3: CASSGGGGGEETQYF
D: NA; J: TRBJ2-3; length: 13; size: many; V: TRBV29-1; DNA: TGCAGCGTGGAATCCCCCGAAACAGATACGCAGTATTTT; CDR3: CSVESPETDTQYF
D: TRBD1; J: TRBJ2-3; length: 16; size: many; V: TRBV6-6; DNA: TGTGCCAGCAGTTACTCCGGGACAGGTTCTACAGATACGCAGTATTTT; CDR3: CASSYSGTGSTDTQYF
D: NA; J: TRBJ1-1; length: 14; size: NA; V: TRBV5-6; DNA: TGTGCCAGCAGCTTCGCAGGGCGGGCCACTGAAGCTTTCTTT; CDR3: CASSFAGRATEAFF
D: TRBD1; J: TRBJ2-7; length: 15; size: many; V: TRBV9; DNA: TGTGCCAGCAGTGGTCCCGGGACAGGTTTCTACGAGCAGTACTTC; CDR3: CASSGPGTGFYEQYF
D: NA; J: TRBJ2-7; length: 12; size: many; V: TRBV7-6; DNA: TGTGCCAGCAGCTTAGACGGAGGCGAGCAGTACTTC; CDR3: CASSLDGGEQYF
D: NA; J: TRBJ1-5; length: 11; size: many; V: TRBV5-1; DNA: TGCGCCAGCAGCCGCAATCAGCCCCAGCAATTT; CDR3: CASSRNQPQQF
D: NA; J: TRBJ2-5; length: 16; size: NA; V: TRBV9; DNA: TGTGCCAGCAGCCCTGACCAGGCACCGACGGGGGAGACCCAGTACTTC; CDR3: CASSPDQAPTGETQYF
D: NA; J: TRBJ1-4; length: 13; size: many; V: TRBV7-2; DNA: TGTGCCAGCAGCTTAACAAAGGGCAGCCCGCTGTTTTTT; CDR3: CASSLTKGSPLFF
D: NA; J: TRBJ1-1; length: 14; size: many; V: TRBV3-1; DNA: TGTGCCAGCAGCCTCACGGGGGCAAACACTGAAGCTTTCTTT; CDR3: CASSLTGANTEAFF
D: TRBD2; J: TRBJ2-3; length: 13; size: many; V: TRBV20-1; DNA: TGCAGTGCTAGGGCGGGAGCCAAAGATACGCAGTATTTT; CDR3: CSARAGAKDTQYF
D: NA; J: TRBJ2-5; length: 14; size: NA; V: TRBV19; DNA: TGTGCCAGTAGTGTGGACATCCTTGGGGAAACCCAGTACTTC; CDR3: CASSVDILGETQYF
D: TRBD2; J: TRBJ2-3; length: 18; size: many; V: TRBV6-1; DNA: TGTGCCAGCAGTGAAGCCCCCCAGACTAGCGGAAGCACAGATACGCAGTATTTT; CDR3: CASSEAPQTSGSTDTQYF
D: NA; J: TRBJ1-1; length: 16; size: NA; V: TRBV6-2/TRBV6-3; DNA: TGTGCCAGCAGCCCACCGCCGTACAGAACGAACACTGAAGCTTTCTTT; CDR3: CASSPPPYRTNTEAFF
D: TRBD1; J: TRBJ1-1; length: 14; size: NA; V: TRBV28; DNA: TGTGCCAGCAGTACCAGACAGGGGGCGACTGAAGCTTTCTTT; CDR3: CASSTRQGATEAFF